The subject of this entry is one T cell receptor (beta chain). What it recognizes is unknown. V was trimmed by 6 bases and J by 3 bases, leaving 12 bases between them. The CDR3 has 13 residues. Carrying unique molecular identifiers, the cDNA also gained a universal primer site through template switching. From the 5' RACE reads, TCRdb called clonotypes with MiXCR, one entry per CDR3 protein. The repertoire has around 20,000 distinct CDR3 sequences, roughly 70% of them found once; the top ten carry around 6.4%. The entry originates in a study of identical twins. Study-level findings and limits: Fewer insertions were carried by abundant cord blood beta clonotypes, but none was seen in memory repertoires.

This chain joins TRBV12-3 or TRBV12-4 and TRBJ2-7, with D perhaps matching TRBD1 (5 bases). The TCR was taken from a woman aged 18 to 35 in good health. This table probably holds off-target reads from a library built for another chain. Sequencing was performed on memory (CD45RO+) T cells sorted from blood. The CDR3 DNA reads as TGTGCCAGCAGCAAAGGGGCTAGCTACGAGCAGTACTTC. Protein: CASSKGASYEQYF.